This TCR beta chain comes out of a study of cytomegalovirus exposure and HLA in healthy donors. The PCR had 60 Vbeta and 13 Jbeta primers. Libraries were prepared by immunoSEQ multiplex PCR; TCRdb keeps only in-frame clonotypes and omits some of them. The data show under 150,000 clones, 70% to 80% seen once. This CDR3 has 15 amino acids. Germline V gene data show CDR1 as SNHLY and CDR2 as FYNNEI. The ends were cut back, 4 bases at V and 6 bases at J, with 18 bases in the middle. The J gene is TRBJ1-1, the V gene TRBV2; TRBD1 might be the D (5 bases). This TCR derives from a woman aged 60-75 years in good health and CMV-seropositive. Input material: PBMCs. CDR3 in DNA: TGTGCCAGCAGTGTACAATCCCCAGGGCGCGCTGAAGCTTTCTTT. Encoded protein: CASSVQSPGRAEAFF.